This TCR beta chain was found in a study of pediatric ulcerative colitis. On this clone itself: No antigen is known for it.

The CDR3 totals 17 residues. Study-wide findings and caveats: Rectal repertoires separated controls, mild-moderate and acute severe colitis.

Here immunoSEQ multiplex PCR was the method, and the copy in TCRdb shows in-frame clones only, minus some. The data show fewer than 13,000 clones, over 80% seen once. The source is a girl aged 5 to 17 with moderate ulcerative colitis. The sample consisted of blood. The rearrangement joins TRBV21-1 to TRBJ2-6; TRBD2 is the table's D call and was not checked against the DNA. TRBV21-1 corresponds to a pseudogene. CDR3 coding DNA: TGTGCCGGTACGACTAGCGGAGGGGGCTCTGGGGCCAACGTCCTGACTTTC. Protein sequence: CAGTTSGGGSGANVLTF.